These 22 T cell receptor beta chains originate from one sample sequenced in a study of blood T cell repertoires in COVID-19. Measured with immunoSEQ multiplex PCR; TCRdb has only the in-frame clones, and not every one. Of over 200,000 clones in the sample, approximately 91% were seen once. Sequencing was performed on peripheral blood. The receptors derive from an older woman with acute or convalescent COVID-19.

The J gene is TRBJ2-7, the V gene TRBV19, with unresolved D. The CDR3 has 17 amino acids. From germline, CDR1 is LNHDA and CDR2 SQIVND (reference sequence). V lost 5 bases, J lost 0 bases, and 20 bases lay in between. The CDR3 sequence: CASSSISRPASSYEQYF. The CDR3 DNA reads as TGTGCCAGTAGTTCGATATCGCGTCCGGCTAGCTCCTACGAGCAGTACTTC. Full variable domain (missing parts from reference TRBV19 and TRBJ2-7): DGGITQSPKYLFRKEGQNVTLSCEQNLNHDAMYWYRQDPGQGLRLIYYSQIVNDFQKGDIAEGYSVSREKKESFPLTVTSAQKNPTAFYLCASSSISRPASSYEQYFGPGTRLTVT.

The chain employs TRBV4-2 and TRBJ1-4, with D tentatively TRBD1 (6 bases). Germline CDR1 reads LGHNA; CDR2 reads YNFKEQ. Trimming removed 5 bases from V and 8 bases from J, with 15 bases in between. This CDR3 has 14 residues. The CDR3: CASSNRVRAEKLFF. The CDR3, as DNA: TGTGCCAGCAGCAACAGGGTGCGGGCCGAAAAACTGTTTTTT.

The genes are TRBV23-1 and TRBJ2-7; D gene unclear. TRBV23-1 is filed as an ORF, its function uncertain. The CDR3 has 13 amino acids. The V end lost 4 bases, the J end lost 1 base, and 8 bases lay between the germline ends. CDR3 bases: TGCGCCAGCAGTCCTATTCCATCCTACGAGCAGTACTTC. This gives the protein CASSPIPSYEQYF.

The chain links TRBV19 to TRBJ1-2, with D unclear. CDR1 is LNHDA, CDR2 SQIVND, per germline (reference sequence). V lost 8 bases and J 8 bases, leaving 18 bases between the germline ends. This CDR3 is 13 amino acids long. The CDR3 DNA follows: TGTGCCAGTGGATACTTGGACGGCGGGGGCTACACCTTC. As protein: CASGYLDGGGYTF. Full variable domain (rest looked up from reference TRBV19 and TRBJ1-2): DGGITQSPKYLFRKEGQNVTLSCEQNLNHDAMYWYRQDPGQGLRLIYYSQIVNDFQKGDIAEGYSVSREKKESFPLTVTSAQKNPTAFYLCASGYLDGGGYTFGSGTRLTVV.

This sequence joins TRBV2 and TRBJ1-2; 11 nucleotides match TRBD1. The trim removed 4 bases at V and 4 bases at J, leaving 5 bases unmatched. The CDR3 covers 15 residues. Germline V lookup: CDR1 SNHLY, CDR2 FYNNEI. CDR3 DNA sequence: TGTGCCAGCAGTGCGGGACAGGGGGTTTTCTATGGCTACACCTTC. Translated, it gives CASSAGQGVFYGYTF.

The chain uses TRBV9 and TRBJ2-5; D is unresolved. The CDR3 covers 13 residues. CDR1 SGDLS and CDR2 YYNGEE come from the germline V gene. The germline V and J ends were trimmed by 0 bases and 10 bases, with 13 bases remaining between them. The CDR3 bases are TGTGCCAGCAGCGTAGGCTTCAGCGAAATCCAGTACTTC. Translating it yields CASSVGFSEIQYF.

CDR3 nucleotide sequence: TGCGCCAGCAGCCAAGAAGCGCCCGGGACAGGGCCGGCGTTGGCTCAGTACTTC. This gives the protein CASSQEAPGTGPALAQYF. This rearrangement joins TRBV4-3 to TRBJ2-4; TRBD1 matches at 9 bases. CDR3 length: 18 residues. With 0 bases clipped from V and 12 bases from J, the junction kept 18 bases outside the gene matches. CDR1 is LGHNA and CDR2 is YSLEER in the germline V gene.

J is TRBJ1-2 and V is TRBV28, with 12 bases fitting TRBD1. The ends lost 5 bases at V and 4 bases at J; junction bases unmatched: 14. The CDR3 loop spans 18 amino acids. From germline, CDR1 is MDHEN and CDR2 SYDVKM. The CDR3 loop reads CASSPPRGTGGAGYGYTF. CDR3 nucleotide sequence: TGTGCCAGCAGTCCCCCTCGGGGGACAGGGGGCGCGGGCTATGGCTACACCTTC.

The V call is TRBV4-2, the J call TRBJ2-3, with 14 nucleotides matching TRBD2. The CDR3 consists of 16 residues. Germline V gives CDR1 LGHNA, CDR2 YNFKEQ. The ends lost 6 bases at V and 5 bases at J; junction bases unmatched: 7. The CDR3 is CASRGGTSGSGDTQYF. The CDR3 DNA reads as TGTGCCAGCAGAGGAGGGACTAGCGGGAGTGGAGATACGCAGTATTTT.

J is TRBJ1-2 and V is TRBV5-4; tentative D call: TRBD1 (6 bases). Germline V lookup: CDR1 SGHNT, CDR2 YYREEE (reference sequence). V was clipped by 3 bases and J by 2 bases, with 17 bases between them. The CDR3 is 16 residues long. The CDR3, as DNA: TGTGCCAGCAGCTCCTTTCGCCAGGGGTTGAACTATGGCTACACCTTC. Protein product: CASSSFRQGLNYGYTF.

The chain is built from TRBV11-2 and TRBJ2-3, with 8 bases fitting TRBD1. CDR3 length: 15 residues. CDR1 and CDR2 from the germline V gene are SGHAT and FQNNGV. Losses at the gene ends were 5 bases for V and 0 bases for J; bases not matched to a gene: 4. CDR3 loop: CASSLQGASTDTQYF. The CDR3, as DNA: TGTGCCAGCAGCCTCCAGGGGGCTAGCACAGATACGCAGTATTTT.

This clone turned up a few times. The chain recombines TRBV10-1 with TRBJ2-3; 7 bases agree with TRBD2. Looked up from germline, CDR1 is WNHNN and CDR2 is SYGVQD (reference sequence). The J segment lost 0 bases and the V segment lost 3 bases, leaving 3 bases of the junction unmatched. CDR3 length: 15 amino acids. The CDR3 sequence: CASSDWRGSTDTQYF. The CDR3, as DNA: TGCGCCAGCAGTGACTGGCGGGGGAGCACAGATACGCAGTATTTT.

This chain connects TRBV27 to TRBJ1-4; D gene unclear. This CDR3 has 11 amino acids. Germline CDR1 is MNHEY and CDR2 is SMNVEV (reference sequence). Between the trimmed V and J ends, which lost 4 bases and 8 bases, there was a span of 5 bases. The CDR3: CASSSGEKLFF. The CDR3 DNA reads TGTGCCAGCAGTTCGGGGGAAAAACTGTTTTTT. The entire variable domain, with the rest obtained from reference TRBV27 and TRBJ1-4, is as follows: EAQVTQNPRYLITVTGKKLTVTCSQNMNHEYMSWYRQDPGLGLRQIYYSMNVEVTDKGDVPEGYKVSRKEKRNFPLILESPSPNQTSLYFCASSSGEKLFFGSGTQLSVL.

The genes are TRBV19 and TRBJ1-3; tentatively, D is TRBD1 (6 bases). V was pared by 6 bases and J by 1 base, with 16 bases between. Per the germline V gene, CDR1 is LNHDA and CDR2 is SQIVND (reference sequence). This CDR3 has 16 residues. CDR3: CASRPQAGASGNTIYF. DNA of the CDR3: TGTGCCAGTAGACCCCAGGCGGGGGCATCTGGAAACACCATATATTTT.

This rearrangement joins TRBV28 to TRBJ1-5; TRBD1 is a possible D gene (6 bases). Trimming stripped 5 bases from V and 1 base from J, with 15 bases between. Germline V gene sequence: CDR1 MDHEN, CDR2 SYDVKM. The CDR3 runs to 16 residues. This CDR3 reads CASSPPRGTSNQPQHF. CDR3 bases: TGTGCCAGCAGTCCCCCCAGGGGCACCAGCAATCAGCCCCAGCATTTT.

V and J are TRBV5-6 and TRBJ1-5; D not resolved. Trimming took off 0 bases at V and 0 bases at J, with 13 bases between the two ends. Germline CDR1 reads SGHDT; CDR2 reads YYEEEE. This CDR3 spans 17 amino acids. CDR3 loop: CASSLGAGLYSNQPQHF. The DNA for the CDR3 is TGTGCCAGCAGCTTGGGGGCAGGTCTTTATAGCAATCAGCCCCAGCATTTT.

This clone turned up a few times. This chain connects TRBV9 to TRBJ1-6; D is ambiguous. CDR1 and CDR2 (germline): SGDLS, YYNGEE. V lost 0 bases and J 0 bases, leaving 4 bases between the germline ends. CDR3 size: 15 residues. The CDR3 DNA reads TGTGCCAGCAGCGTAGAGAGCTCCTATAATTCACCCCTCCACTTT. Protein sequence: CASSVESSYNSPLHF.

V usage is TRBV11-2 and J usage is TRBJ2-1; perhaps TRBD2 as D (6 bases). Germline CDR1 reads SGHAT; CDR2 reads FQNNGV. The germline V and J ends were trimmed by 1 base and 11 bases, with 12 bases remaining between them. The CDR3 spans 13 residues. The CDR3 sequence: CASSLGLVVQQFF. CDR3 bases: TGTGCCAGCAGCTTAGGACTAGTTGTTCAGCAGTTCTTC.

This clone turned up a few times. The rearrangement uses TRBV6-4 and TRBJ1-1; a possible D gene is TRBD1 (5 bases). V shed 6 bases and J shed 0 bases, with 11 bases lying between them. CDR3 length: 14 amino acids. Germline CDR1 is MRHNA and CDR2 is SNTAGT. The CDR3 DNA reads TGTGCCAGCAGGGACACAGATATGAACACTGAAGCTTTCTTT. Protein: CASRDTDMNTEAFF.

V is TRBV6-5 and J is TRBJ1-3, with TRBD1 matching 8 bases. The J segment lost 4 bases and the V segment lost 6 bases, leaving 5 bases of the junction unmatched. CDR3 size: 14 residues. Per germline, CDR1 MNHEY and CDR2 SVGAGI. In DNA, the CDR3 is TGTGCCAGCAGCCCGACAGGGGTAGGAAACACCATATATTTT. This translates into CASSPTGVGNTIYF.

The chain combines TRBV4-1 with TRBJ2-3; 16 nucleotides agree with TRBD2. This CDR3 region has 19 residues. Germline assignment: CDR1 MGHRA and CDR2 YSYEKL. Trimming at V came to 3 bases and at J to 2 bases, leaving 8 bases not matched to a gene. The CDR3 nucleotides read TGCGCCAGCAGCCAGCCGGGACTAGCGGGGGGGCCTGTCACAGATACGCAGTATTTT. This translates into CASSQPGLAGGPVTDTQYF.

The V call is TRBV5-1, the J call TRBJ2-2, with 15 bases lining up with TRBD2. The CDR3 is 17 residues long. CDR1 SGHRS and CDR2 YFSETQ come from the germline V gene. V shed 4 bases, J shed 5 bases, and the junction held 6 bases outside the gene matches. Here the CDR3 DNA reads TGCGCCAGCAGCCTGGGACTAGCGGGAGGTCGGACCGGGGAGCTGTTTTTT. The encoded protein is CASSLGLAGGRTGELFF.